The 31 T cell receptor beta chains below all came from one sample that was sequenced in a study of CD8 T cells in ankylosing spondylitis. Study-level results: It appeared that ankylosing spondylitis blood was characterized by a TCR beta motif of about eight highly homologous variants.

TCRdb reanalysed the 5' RACE reads using MiXCR and keeps one entry per CDR3 protein. The sample includes a few hundred thousand distinct CDR3 sequences, approximately 20% of them seen just once. For these receptors, no antigen is known. Sequenced sample: blood, either unsorted or a sorted T cell fraction (not recorded which). These receptors originate from a male donor with ankylosing spondylitis.

This clonotype was seen more than once but under ten times. This sequence joins TRBV20-1 and TRBJ2-1; 12 bases agree with TRBD1. Unmatched junction bases numbered 2, after V lost 5 bases and J lost 6 bases. CDR1 is DFQATT, CDR2 SNEGSKA, per germline (reference sequence). There are 13 residues in the CDR3. This chain's CDR3 is CSAGGQGANEQFF. In DNA form, the CDR3 reads TGCAGTGCTGGGGGACAGGGGGCCAATGAGCAGTTCTTC.

The chain combines TRBV18 with TRBJ2-2; D is unresolved. Germline V lookup: CDR1 KGHSH, CDR2 LQKENI. The CDR3 has 18 residues. Trimming took 3 bases from V and 7 from J, leaving 24 bases between them. CDR3 DNA sequence: TGTGCCAGCTCACCTCGGACGCCTGGGTCTGCCTCGGGCGGGGAGCTGTTTTTT. Protein: CASSPRTPGSASGGELFF.

This clonotype was picked up a small number of times. The rearrangement joins TRBV19 to TRBJ2-4; weak D call: TRBD2 (6 bases). CDR1 LNHDA and CDR2 SQIVND come from the germline V gene (reference sequence). This CDR3 has 17 residues. V gave up 1 base and J gave up 0 bases, with 13 bases separating them. The CDR3, as DNA: TGTGCCAGTAGTATAGGTCCAGCGGGCATAGCCAAAAACATTCAGTACTTC. Its protein is CASSIGPAGIAKNIQYF.

The J gene is TRBJ1-4, the V gene TRBV3-1; 9 positions agree with TRBD1. The germline V gene encodes CDR1 LGHDT and CDR2 YNNKEL (reference sequence). The CDR3 covers 16 residues. V gave up 4 bases and J gave up 5 bases; unmatched junction bases: 8. The CDR3 reads CASSPRQGVQNEKLFF. The CDR3 DNA reads TGTGCCAGCAGCCCTAGACAGGGGGTGCAAAATGAAAAACTGTTTTTT.

The gene calls are TRBV28 and TRBJ2-2; 9 nucleotides line up with TRBD1. Per germline, CDR1 MDHEN and CDR2 SYDVKM. The CDR3 contains 16 residues. The junction had 11 bases not matched to a gene; V was cut back by 6 bases and J by 6 bases. This CDR3 reads CASRDSQGARSGELFF. Written as DNA, the CDR3 is TGTGCCAGCAGAGATTCACAGGGGGCTAGGTCCGGGGAGCTGTTTTTT.

The genes are TRBV20-1 and TRBJ2-2; D is uncertain. Germline lookup yields CDR1 DFQATT and CDR2 SNEGSKA (reference sequence). CDR3 length equals 12 residues. V was shortened by 5 bases and J by 0 bases, with 4 bases between the two germline ends. This chain's CDR3 is CSAYPNTGELFF. The CDR3 DNA reads TGCAGTGCTTATCCGAACACCGGGGAGCTGTTTTTT.

The chain combines TRBV12-3 or TRBV12-4 with TRBJ1-1; 8 bases match TRBD1. The CDR3 sequence is 15 residues long. The ends lost 2 bases at V and 2 bases at J; junction bases unmatched: 4. The CDR3 reads CASSLHGQGNTEAFF. In nucleotides, the CDR3 is TGTGCCAGCAGTTTACACGGACAGGGAAACACTGAAGCTTTCTTT.

This chain links TRBV5-1 with TRBJ2-3; D possibly corresponds to TRBD1 (5 bases). Deletions cut 0 bases from V and 6 bases from J, with 8 bases between. Germline CDR1 is SGHRS and CDR2 is YFSETQ. The CDR3 has 13 residues. The CDR3 sequence: CASSLGQPDTQYF. The CDR3 bases are TGCGCCAGCAGCTTGGGACAGCCGGATACGCAGTATTTT.

This clonotype has more than one count but fewer than ten. The V and J genes are TRBV10-1 and TRBJ2-7; 12 positions match TRBD2. Per the germline V gene, CDR1 is WNHNN and CDR2 is SYGVQD (reference sequence). V lost 0 bases to trimming and J lost 3 bases; unmatched junction nucleotides: 3. The CDR3 is 16 residues long. CDR3: CASSESGLAGLYEQYF. The CDR3 nucleotides are TGCGCCAGCAGTGAGTCCGGACTAGCGGGACTCTACGAGCAGTACTTC.

V is TRBV3-1 and J is TRBJ1-4; 10 bases line up with TRBD1. V dropped 4 bases and J dropped 11; count of bases not matched to a gene: 7. CDR1 is LGHDT and CDR2 is YNNKEL in the germline V gene (reference sequence). This CDR3 is built from 14 residues. The CDR3 region is CASSPGQGGDKLFF. The DNA for the CDR3 is TGTGCCAGCAGCCCCGGACAGGGGGGTGATAAACTGTTTTTT.

In its sample, this clonotype was seen a few times. The genes are TRBV5-6 and TRBJ2-1; no clear D. V was cut by 1 base and J by 8 bases, with 16 bases left in between. CDR1 is SGHDT and CDR2 is YYEEEE in the germline V gene. The CDR3 has 15 residues. The CDR3 DNA follows: TGTGCCAGCAGCTTGACTGTGGCACGCTCGGATGAGCAGTTCTTC. It codes for CASSLTVARSDEQFF.

The V call is TRBV4-3, the J call TRBJ2-3, with no clear D. The germline gives CDR1 LGHNA, CDR2 YSLEER. V was cut by 1 base and J by 4 bases, with 15 bases left in between. The length of the CDR3 is 16 residues. CDR3: CASSQVLSGGADTQYF. As DNA, the CDR3 is TGCGCCAGCAGCCAAGTTCTCTCAGGTGGCGCAGATACGCAGTATTTT.

The chain combines TRBV18 with TRBJ2-1, with 8 bases that match TRBD1. After removal of 5 bases from V and 6 bases from J, the junction contained 3 bases not matched to a gene. The CDR3 is 13 residues long. Germline V lookup: CDR1 KGHSH, CDR2 LQKENI. CDR3 nucleotides: TGTGCCAGCTCATACGGGACAGGCAATGAGCAGTTCTTC. It specifies CASSYGTGNEQFF.

V gene TRBV18 combines with J gene TRBJ1-1; 8 bases agree with TRBD1. CDR1 KGHSH and CDR2 LQKENI come from the germline V gene. The junction had 7 bases not matched to a gene; V was cut back by 5 bases and J by 5 bases. There are 14 residues in the CDR3. The CDR3 is CASSTRTGQTEAFF. CDR3 nucleotides: TGTGCCAGCTCAACCCGGACAGGGCAGACTGAAGCTTTCTTT.

The chain has TRBV20-1 and TRBJ1-1; maybe TRBD1 (6 bases). CDR1 DFQATT and CDR2 SNEGSKA come from the germline V gene (reference sequence). V was clipped by 3 bases and J by 3 bases, with 14 bases between them. The CDR3 has 14 residues. The CDR3 coding sequence is TGCAGTGCTAGGGTACAGGGATATTACACTGAAGCTTTCTTT. This codes for CSARVQGYYTEAFF.

Only a few counts were recorded for this clonotype. This sequence joins TRBV5-1 and TRBJ1-4; weak D call: TRBD1 (6 bases). Germline loops: CDR1 SGHRS, CDR2 YFSETQ. Trimming removed 1 base at V and 7 bases at J, with 14 bases between. The CDR3 totals 15 residues. The CDR3 DNA reads as TGCGCCAGCAGCTTGCAGATTGGACAGTCTGAAAAACTGTTTTTT. This encodes CASSLQIGQSEKLFF.

This clonotype was counted ten times or more. This chain links TRBV18 with TRBJ2-7; D is ambiguous. Germline CDR1 KGHSH, CDR2 LQKENI. The V end was cut by 3 bases, the J end by 4 bases, with 7 bases between. This CDR3 comprises 12 residues. CDR3 amino acids: CASSPGRYEQYF. CDR3 DNA: TGTGCCAGCTCACCCGGACGATACGAGCAGTACTTC.

With respect to this clonotype: A much larger clone differs by one base, so this may be a read error. The V gene is TRBV6-5, the J gene TRBJ2-3; D call uncertain. Trimming cost V 2 bases and J 5 bases, with 2 bases left between them. The CDR3 contains 11 residues. In germline, CDR1 is MNHEY, CDR2 SVGAGI. This chain's CDR3 is CASSYEDTQYF. The CDR3 nucleotides read TGTGCCAGCAGTTACGAAGATACGCAGTATTTT.

This clonotype was recorded a few times. CDR3 sequence reads: CSTRQGGGDTEAFF. CDR3 nucleotides: TGCAGCACCCGACAGGGTGGGGGGGACACTGAAGCTTTCTTT. The rearrangement links TRBV29-1 to TRBJ1-1; 7 nucleotides align to TRBD1. The V gene end was trimmed by 8 bases and the J gene end by 3 bases; junction bases not matched to a gene: 12. The CDR3 sequence is 14 residues long. Germline-derived CDR1 and CDR2 are SQVTM and ANQGSEA.

This clonotype was detected only a few times. The J gene is TRBJ2-1, the V gene TRBV20-1; the D is unclear. Germline CDR1 is DFQATT and CDR2 is SNEGSKA (reference sequence). The CDR3 runs to 14 residues. V lost 3 bases and J 2 bases, leaving 11 bases between the germline ends. The CDR3 is CSARDQSPYNEQFF. DNA of the CDR3: TGCAGTGCTAGGGACCAGAGCCCCTACAATGAGCAGTTCTTC.

This chain uses TRBV20-1 with TRBJ2-7; D possibly matches TRBD1 or TRBD2 (5 bases each). CDR1 DFQATT and CDR2 SNEGSKA come from the germline V gene (reference sequence). The V and J ends lost 6 bases and 4 bases respectively, with 16 bases between them. The CDR3 spans 13 residues. CDR3 loop: CSAGTAKDYEQYF. CDR3 nucleotide sequence: TGCAGTGCCGGGACGGCGAAGGATTACGAGCAGTACTTC.

The rearrangement joins TRBV7-2 to TRBJ2-1, with TRBD2 matching over 7 bases. The CDR3 has 15 amino acids. The trim removed 5 bases at V and 7 bases at J, leaving 11 bases unmatched. CDR1 is SGHTA and CDR2 is FQGNSA in the germline V gene. CDR3 region: CASSRARASGNEQFF. In DNA form, the CDR3 reads TGTGCCAGCAGCCGGGCGAGGGCTAGCGGAAATGAGCAGTTCTTC.

This clonotype has at least ten counts. The chain combines TRBV6-1 with TRBJ2-1; D not certain. V was cut by 7 bases and J by 2 bases, with 9 bases left in between. This CDR3 is 13 amino acids long. Germline values: CDR1 MNHNS, CDR2 SASEGT. The CDR3 sequence is CASTPGPYNEQFF. The CDR3 DNA reads TGTGCCAGCACCCCGGGTCCCTACAATGAGCAGTTCTTC.

The chain joins TRBV20-1 to TRBJ2-5; the D is unclear. Per the germline V gene, CDR1 is DFQATT and CDR2 is SNEGSKA (reference sequence). Trimming removed 5 bases from V and 3 bases from J, with 10 bases in between. The CDR3 is made up of 12 amino acids. CDR3 sequence reads: CSAGPNEETQYF. In DNA form, the CDR3 reads TGCAGTGCTGGACCTAATGAAGAGACCCAGTACTTC.

The gene calls are TRBV29-1 and TRBJ2-2; D is ambiguous. The CDR3 sequence is 14 residues long. V lost 2 bases and J lost 0, with 7 bases in between. The V gene's germline CDR1 is SQVTM and CDR2 ANQGSEA. In nucleotides, the CDR3 is TGCAGCGTTGAAAAAACGGCGAACACCGGGGAGCTGTTTTTT. Amino acids: CSVEKTANTGELFF.

This clonotype was counted between two and nine times. This chain joins TRBV25-1 and TRBJ1-2, with D possibly TRBD1 on 5 matching bases. The CDR3 is 14 residues long. CDR1 is MGHDK, CDR2 SYGVNS, per germline. Trimming left V 2 bases short and J 5 bases short, with 12 bases between. CDR3 coding DNA: TGTGCCAGCAGTGAACCAGGGCAGCGATATGGCTACACCTTC. Translated, it gives CASSEPGQRYGYTF.

J is TRBJ2-2 and V is TRBV5-1; possibly TRBD1 for D (6 bases). Trimming removed 2 bases at V and 7 bases at J, with 15 bases between. Per germline, CDR1 SGHRS and CDR2 YFSETQ. CDR3 length equals 15 residues. The CDR3 here is CASSFTGTLGGELFF. CDR3 DNA sequence: TGCGCCAGCAGCTTCACCGGGACATTGGGCGGGGAGCTGTTTTTT.

The V call is TRBV7-3, the J call TRBJ2-5; a weak D match, TRBD1 (6 bases). This CDR3 has 15 amino acids. The germline gives CDR1 SGHTA, CDR2 FQGTGA. Trimming left V 2 bases short and J 3 bases short, with 13 bases between. The CDR3 loop reads CASSLLGTGKETQYF. The CDR3 DNA follows: TGTGCCAGCAGCTTATTGGGTACAGGGAAAGAGACCCAGTACTTC.

In this sample, this clonotype turned up many times. This sequence joins TRBV28 and TRBJ1-2; 8 nucleotides agree with TRBD1. V was clipped by 5 bases and J by 3 bases; unmatched bases: 8. The CDR3 runs to 15 residues. Germline V gives CDR1 MDHEN, CDR2 SYDVKM. The CDR3 here is CASSRPATGDYGYTF. The CDR3 nucleotides read TGTGCCAGCAGTCGTCCGGCGACAGGGGACTATGGCTACACCTTC.

V and J are TRBV10-3 and TRBJ2-1; D unresolved. Trimming took off 5 bases at V and 0 bases at J, with 14 bases between the two ends. Germline CDR1 reads ENHRY; CDR2 reads SYGVKD. This CDR3 spans 16 amino acids. DNA for the CDR3: TGTGCCATCAGTCTAATCGGGCCAAGCTCCTACAATGAGCAGTTCTTC. Protein product: CAISLIGPSSYNEQFF.

The chain carries TRBV9 and TRBJ2-7; D may be TRBD2 (7 bases). Looked up from germline, CDR1 is SGDLS and CDR2 is YYNGEE. The CDR3 has 12 residues. Trimming removed 0 bases from V and 8 bases from J, with 9 bases in between. The CDR3 protein is CASSVAGGKQYF. CDR3 DNA: TGTGCCAGCAGCGTAGCGGGGGGCAAGCAGTACTTC.